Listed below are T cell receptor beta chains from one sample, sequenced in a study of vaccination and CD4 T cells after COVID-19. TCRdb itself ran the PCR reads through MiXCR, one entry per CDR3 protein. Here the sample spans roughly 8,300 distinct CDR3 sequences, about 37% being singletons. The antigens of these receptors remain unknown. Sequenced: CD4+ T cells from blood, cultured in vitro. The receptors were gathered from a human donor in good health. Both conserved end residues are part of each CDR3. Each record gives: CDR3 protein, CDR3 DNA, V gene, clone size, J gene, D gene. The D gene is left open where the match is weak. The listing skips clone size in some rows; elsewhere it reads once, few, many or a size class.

CDR3: CASSLVSQGENSPLHF
DNA: TGTGCCAGCAGTTTAGTGTCCCAGGGAGAAAATTCACCCCTCCACTTT
V: TRBV28
size: few
J: TRBJ1-6
D: -

CDR3: CASSAYPFHRGSSYNEQFF
DNA: TGTGCCAGCAGCGCGTACCCCTTCCACCGCGGCAGCTCCTACAATGAGCAGTTCTTC
V: TRBV9
size: -
J: TRBJ2-1
D: -

CDR3: CSAGTSGSADTQYF
DNA: TGCAGTGCCGGGACTAGCGGGAGTGCAGATACGCAGTATTTT
V: TRBV20-1
size: -
J: TRBJ2-3
D: TRBD2

CDR3: CSAQRLVRGDTQYF
DNA: TGCAGTGCTCAAAGACTAGTAAGAGGCGATACGCAGTATTTT
V: TRBV20-1
size: few
J: TRBJ2-3
D: -

CDR3: CATSDRGTQPQHF
DNA: TGTGCCACCAGTGACCGCGGGACTCAGCCCCAGCATTTT
V: TRBV24-1
size: -
J: TRBJ1-5
D: -

CDR3: CSARPPSSGNTIYF
DNA: TGCAGTGCTAGGCCCCCGTCCTCTGGAAACACCATATATTTT
V: TRBV20-1
size: few
J: TRBJ1-3
D: -

CDR3: CASRRQESYEQYF
DNA: TGCGCCAGCAGAAGACAGGAATCCTACGAGCAGTACTTC
V: TRBV5-1
size: -
J: TRBJ2-7
D: -

CDR3: CASSPDGKGVKLFF
DNA: TGTGCCAGCAGTCCAGATGGGAAGGGGGTAAAACTGTTTTTT
V: TRBV5-4
size: few
J: TRBJ1-4
D: -

CDR3: CATSDLTGTSTDTQYF
DNA: TGTGCCACCAGTGACCTGACAGGGACTAGCACAGATACGCAGTATTTT
V: TRBV24-1
size: -
J: TRBJ2-3
D: -

CDR3: CATESRSQNYGYTF
DNA: TGTGCCACGGAATCCCGTTCGCAGAACTATGGCTACACCTTC
V: TRBV19
size: -
J: TRBJ1-2
D: -

CDR3: CASSLGQLSYNEQFF
DNA: TGTGCCAGCAGCTTAGGGCAGCTCTCCTACAATGAGCAGTTCTTC
V: TRBV7-2
size: -
J: TRBJ2-1
D: -